This TCR beta chain was profiled in a study of T-cell memory formation after mild COVID-19. Broader study findings: Contracting CD8+ clones were enriched in EMRA, CD4+ mainly in CM and EM.

Germline CDR1 SGHTA, CDR2 FQGNSA. The CDR3 is 16 amino acids. V lost 4 bases to trimming and J lost 7 bases; unmatched junction nucleotides: 13. TCRdb re-called the 5' RACE reads through MiXCR, storing one row per CDR3 protein. The table has approximately 490,000 distinct CDR3 sequences, 20% seen once. About this clonotype: Its antigen is not known.

The sequencing input was PBMCs or a T cell subset sorted from them (not recorded which). The chain joins TRBV7-2 to TRBJ2-5; 9 bases fit TRBD2. This receptor was taken from an adult woman who had mild COVID-19 (a few samples of this study predate the infection). Cell type and time point are not known. The CDR3 DNA sequence: TGTGCCAGCAGCTCCCGTAGCGGGGGCGCTATCGGGACCCAGTACTTC. Translation: CASSSRSGGAIGTQYF.